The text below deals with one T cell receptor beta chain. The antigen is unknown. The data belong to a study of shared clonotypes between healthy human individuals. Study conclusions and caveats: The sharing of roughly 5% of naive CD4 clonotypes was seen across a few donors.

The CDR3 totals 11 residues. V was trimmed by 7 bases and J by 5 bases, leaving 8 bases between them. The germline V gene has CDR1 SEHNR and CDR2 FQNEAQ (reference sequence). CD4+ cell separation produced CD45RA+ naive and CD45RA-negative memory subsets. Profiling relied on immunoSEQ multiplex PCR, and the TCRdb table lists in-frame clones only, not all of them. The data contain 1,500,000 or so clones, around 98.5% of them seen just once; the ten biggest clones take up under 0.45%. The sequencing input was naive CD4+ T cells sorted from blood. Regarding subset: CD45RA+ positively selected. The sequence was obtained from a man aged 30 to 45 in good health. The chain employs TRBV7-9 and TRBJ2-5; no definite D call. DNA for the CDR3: TGTGCCAGCACCGTTGGGGAGACCCAGTACTTC. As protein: CASTVGETQYF.